What follows are 29 T cell receptor beta chains derived from one specimen sequenced in a study of PD-1 blockade in classical Hodgkin lymphoma. Relapse was seen in all patients after autologous stem cell transplantation, and brentuximab vedotin exposure was variable. Repertoires were generated with immunoSEQ multiplex PCR, while TCRdb's copy carries only in-frame clones and drops some. The sample gives about 40,000 clones, over 55% of which show up once; approximately 3% is in the top ten. This material consisted of peripheral blood mononuclear cells (PBMCs), taken at baseline. The receptor set was obtained from a human donor with classical Hodgkin lymphoma.

The chain combines TRBV9 with TRBJ2-1, with no clear D. Trimming removed 4 bases from V and 1 base from J, with 9 bases in between. The CDR3 has 14 amino acids. The V gene's germline CDR1 is SGDLS and CDR2 YYNGEE. CDR3 sequence reads: CASSPGRSYNEQFF. CDR3 in DNA: TGTGCCAGCAGCCCAGGTCGGTCCTACAATGAGCAGTTCTTC.

The V call is TRBV6-6, the J call TRBJ1-3; TRBD1 is a possible D gene (5 bases). CDR3 length: 13 residues. Germline CDR1 and CDR2: MNHNY and SVGAGI (reference sequence). Trimming cost V 2 bases and J 8 bases, with 10 bases left between them. This CDR3 is CASSYPKGDTIYF. For the CDR3, the DNA is TGTGCCAGCAGTTACCCAAAAGGGGACACCATATATTTT.

The rearrangement uses TRBV7-9 and TRBJ1-1; TRBD1 matches 9 bases. The CDR3 extends over 14 amino acids. With 5 bases clipped from V and 4 bases from J, the junction kept 5 bases outside the gene matches. The germline CDR1 and CDR2 sequences are SEHNR and FQNEAQ (reference sequence). The CDR3 sequence: CASSAGQGSTEAFF. The CDR3 nucleotides read TGTGCCAGCAGCGCGGGACAGGGAAGCACTGAAGCTTTCTTT.

This chain joins TRBV27 and TRBJ2-4, with D perhaps TRBD1 (6 bases). CDR3 length: 17 residues. Per germline, CDR1 MNHEY and CDR2 SMNVEV (reference sequence). Between the trimmed V and J ends, which lost 5 bases and 2 bases, there was a span of 19 bases. This CDR3 reads CASSKQGFQITKNIQYF. DNA for the CDR3: TGTGCCAGCAGTAAACAGGGATTCCAAATAACCAAAAACATTCAGTACTTC.

The chain employs TRBV19 and TRBJ1-2; D not resolved. Trimming removed 7 bases at V and 4 bases at J, with 10 bases between. The CDR3 extends over 12 amino acids. The germline V gene encodes CDR1 LNHDA and CDR2 SQIVND (reference sequence). CDR3 bases: TGTGCCAGTATCACAAACGGCTATGGCTACACCTTC. Residues: CASITNGYGYTF.

The chain joins TRBV4-2 to TRBJ1-6; D uncertain. Germline assignment: CDR1 LGHNA and CDR2 YNFKEQ. The V gene lost 7 bases and the J gene lost 0 bases, with 10 bases spanning the gap. This CDR3 spans 15 amino acids. The CDR3 loop reads CASTDVFSYNSPLHF. The DNA of the CDR3 is TGTGCCAGCACGGACGTCTTCTCCTATAATTCACCCCTCCACTTT.

In DNA, the CDR3 is TGTGCCAGCAGGGAGGGAGGGTCCTACAATGAGCAGTTCTTC. Translation: CASREGGSYNEQFF. V and J are TRBV2 and TRBJ2-1; 7 bases map to TRBD2. The trim removed 6 bases at V and 1 base at J, leaving 3 bases unmatched. Germline-derived CDR1 and CDR2 are SNHLY and FYNNEI. The CDR3 runs 14 residues.

The chain uses TRBV6-6 and TRBJ2-1; TRBD2 aligns across 10 bases. The J segment lost 7 bases and the V segment lost 2 bases, leaving 8 bases of the junction unmatched. This CDR3 contains 16 residues. Germline V gene lookup returns CDR1 MNHNY and CDR2 SVGAGI (reference sequence). CDR3 sequence: CASSYQSGGAGNEQFF. CDR3 nucleotide sequence: TGTGCCAGCAGTTACCAGAGCGGGGGGGCCGGTAATGAGCAGTTCTTC.

V and J are TRBV18 and TRBJ2-5, with D possibly TRBD2 on 6 matching bases. The germline CDR1 and CDR2 sequences are KGHSH and LQKENI. The CDR3 length is 17 residues. Trimming stripped 1 base from V and 2 bases from J, with 17 bases between. The CDR3 loop reads CASSPLPGVGSQETQYF. The CDR3 DNA sequence: TGTGCCAGCTCACCACTCCCGGGAGTAGGGTCACAAGAGACCCAGTACTTC.

This chain connects TRBV10-2 to TRBJ1-6; D gene ambiguous. Between the trimmed V and J ends, which lost 2 bases and 0 bases, there was a span of 8 bases. Germline assignment: CDR1 WSHSY and CDR2 SAAADI. The CDR3 has 16 residues. The CDR3 nucleotides are TGCGCCAGCAGTGAGAGGGAGAGCTCCTATAATTCACCCCTCCACTTT. This encodes CASSERESSYNSPLHF.

This clone was seen only once. This chain joins TRBV28 and TRBJ2-5, with D perhaps assigned TRBD1 or TRBD2 (5 bases each). Germline V lookup: CDR1 MDHEN, CDR2 SYDVKM. The CDR3 totals 15 residues. Between the trimmed V and J ends, which lost 5 bases and 0 bases, there was a span of 13 bases. The DNA for the CDR3 is TGTGCCAGCAGTCGAGGGACCTACTACCAAGAGACCCAGTACTTC. This codes for CASSRGTYYQETQYF.

The chain recombines TRBV5-6 with TRBJ2-5; 12 bases align to TRBD1. J lost 1 base, V lost 4 bases, and 11 bases had no gene match. CDR1 is SGHDT, CDR2 YYEEEE, per germline. The length of the CDR3 is 18 residues. The CDR3 DNA reads as TGTGCCAGCAGCCTAGGGACAGGGGGCTGGGGGTTCCAAGAGACCCAGTACTTC. Protein product: CASSLGTGGWGFQETQYF.

The V and J genes are TRBV11-2 and TRBJ2-1; a possible D gene is TRBD1 (5 bases). CDR1 is SGHAT and CDR2 is FQNNGV in the germline V gene. The CDR3 loop spans 12 amino acids. Trimming removed 3 bases from V and 12 bases from J, with 12 bases in between. The CDR3 spells CASSFSGLGQFF. Here the CDR3 DNA reads TGTGCCAGCAGCTTCTCAGGGCTCGGGCAGTTCTTC.

This clone has just one count. Other DNA sequences in the same sample also yield this CDR3. J is TRBJ2-5 and V is TRBV28, with D uncertain. Germline-derived CDR1 and CDR2 are MDHEN and SYDVKM. V gave up 1 base and J gave up 5 bases, with 5 bases separating them. This CDR3 region has 12 residues. Here the CDR3 DNA reads TGTGCCAGCAGTTTATTTGGCGAGACCCAGTACTTC. It yields the protein CASSLFGETQYF.

The count of this clone is one. This chain uses TRBV5-4 with TRBJ2-5; 15 bases fit TRBD2. From germline, CDR1 is SGHNT and CDR2 YYREEE (reference sequence). The CDR3 runs to 18 residues. J lost 2 bases, V lost 3 bases, and 8 bases had no gene match. The CDR3 here is CASSSPQGLAGGQETQYF. CDR3 sequence (DNA): TGTGCCAGCAGCTCCCCCCAGGGACTAGCGGGAGGACAAGAGACCCAGTACTTC.

The chain links TRBV5-4 to TRBJ2-7, with D perhaps matching TRBD1 (6 bases). Germline V lookup: CDR1 SGHNT, CDR2 YYREEE (reference sequence). The V end was cut by 3 bases, the J end by 5 bases, with 12 bases between. This CDR3 is built from 13 residues. In nucleotides, the CDR3 is TGTGCCAGCAGCTGGGCAGGGGTCGACGAGCAGTACTTC. Protein sequence: CASSWAGVDEQYF.

This clone was counted a few times. The rearrangement joins TRBV5-5 to TRBJ1-3, with unresolved D. Trimming cost V 2 bases and J 2 bases, with 8 bases left between them. The CDR3 is 14 residues long. Germline V gives CDR1 SGHKS, CDR2 YYEKEE (reference sequence). CDR3 nucleotide sequence: TGTGCCAGCAGCTTCATGGGAGCTGGAAACACCATATATTTT. Translated, it gives CASSFMGAGNTIYF.

The chain joins TRBV6-6 to TRBJ2-7; D gene ambiguous. Trimming pared 2 bases from V and 3 bases from J, leaving 17 bases between. The CDR3 length is 16 residues. Germline V gene sequence: CDR1 MNHNY, CDR2 SVGAGI (reference sequence). The CDR3 reads CASSYPPAATRYEQYF. DNA for the CDR3: TGTGCCAGCAGTTACCCACCGGCAGCCACCCGCTACGAGCAGTACTTC.

As to this clone: Other nucleotide sequences from this sample produce the same CDR3. V gene TRBV5-6 combines with J gene TRBJ2-1; no clear D. The CDR3 extends over 11 amino acids. CDR1 and CDR2 (germline): SGHDT, YYEEEE. The germline V and J ends were trimmed by 5 bases and 9 bases, with 9 bases remaining between them. Here the CDR3 DNA reads TGTGCCAGCAGTTCACAAGGTGAGCAGTTCTTC. Protein product: CASSSQGEQFF.

The chain is built from TRBV4-3 and TRBJ2-3; D ambiguous. The germline V gene encodes CDR1 LGHNA and CDR2 YSLEER. With 0 bases removed from V and 3 bases from J, the gap between germline ends came to 10 bases. The CDR3 spans 15 residues. The CDR3 nucleotides read TGCGCCAGCAGCCAAGATCAGGTTGGAACAGATACGCAGTATTTT. Its protein is CASSQDQVGTDTQYF.

The chain carries TRBV28 and TRBJ2-2, with TRBD2 as a possible D gene (5 bases). Germline V gene sequence: CDR1 MDHEN, CDR2 SYDVKM. The length of the CDR3 is 13 residues. V was shortened by 5 bases and J by 1 base, with 5 bases between the two germline ends. DNA for the CDR3: TGTGCCAGCAGTCGGGGGAACACCGGGGAGCTGTTTTTT. The encoded protein is CASSRGNTGELFF.

This clone was detected only once. The chain employs TRBV6-5 and TRBJ1-3, with D unresolved. V gave up 6 bases and J gave up 2 bases, with 14 bases separating them. The CDR3 consists of 15 residues. Per germline, CDR1 MNHEY and CDR2 SVGAGI. CDR3 sequence reads: CASSLGGSAGNTIYF. In nucleotides, the CDR3 is TGTGCCAGCAGCTTAGGCGGGAGTGCTGGAAACACCATATATTTT.

The J gene is TRBJ2-3, the V gene TRBV7-2; 8 bases are a match to TRBD2. The V segment lost 5 bases and the J segment 1 base; nucleotides outside the gene matches: 5. CDR3 length: 15 amino acids. Germline V lookup: CDR1 SGHTA, CDR2 FQGNSA. The CDR3 loop is CASSRSGSGTDTQYF. DNA of the CDR3: TGTGCCAGCAGCCGGAGCGGGAGTGGCACAGATACGCAGTATTTT.

CDR3 residues: CASSPGTLGGGQYF. CDR3 nucleotides: TGCGCCAGCAGCCCGGGAACACTCGGGGGAGGGCAGTACTTC. The chain has TRBV4-1 and TRBJ2-5, with TRBD2 identical over 7 bases. The CDR3 is made up of 14 amino acids. With 4 bases clipped from V and 11 bases from J, the junction kept 13 bases outside the gene matches. Germline loops: CDR1 MGHRA, CDR2 YSYEKL.

The chain links TRBV7-6 to TRBJ2-7; 8 nucleotides match TRBD1. V gave up 4 bases and J gave up 4 bases; unmatched junction bases: 9. Germline CDR1 reads SGHVS; CDR2 reads FNYEAQ. The CDR3 sequence is 15 residues long. The CDR3 DNA is TGTGCCAGCAGCTCAGGACAGGGCGCCGTATACGAGCAGTACTTC. Protein: CASSSGQGAVYEQYF.

V is TRBV9 and J is TRBJ2-3, with D perhaps given as TRBD1 or TRBD2 (6 bases each). V shed 3 bases and J shed 4 bases, with 9 bases lying between them. The germline V gene has CDR1 SGDLS and CDR2 YYNGEE. There are 13 residues in the CDR3. The CDR3 loop is CASSAGAADTQYF. CDR3 coding DNA: TGTGCCAGCAGCGCGGGGGCGGCAGATACGCAGTATTTT.

The chain links TRBV27 to TRBJ1-4; 12 nucleotides agree with TRBD1. Looked up from germline, CDR1 is MNHEY and CDR2 is SMNVEV (reference sequence). The CDR3 loop spans 18 amino acids. V lost 6 bases and J lost 4; bases outside the gene matches: 12. CDR3 sequence: CASRLRGDRGRINEKLFF. CDR3 nucleotide sequence: TGTGCCAGCAGACTGCGGGGGGACAGGGGGCGCATTAATGAAAAACTGTTTTTT.

This chain uses TRBV29-1 with TRBJ2-3, with 9 bases matching TRBD1. The CDR3 extends over 13 amino acids. J was trimmed by 5 bases and V by 6 bases; bases with no gene match: 6. The germline V gene has CDR1 SQVTM and CDR2 ANQGSEA. The CDR3 coding sequence is TGCAGCGTACCGGGACAGGGACTAGATACGCAGTATTTT. Translating gives CSVPGQGLDTQYF.

The chain uses TRBV19 and TRBJ1-4; no reliable D call. This CDR3 contains 14 residues. V was clipped by 5 bases and J by 7 bases, with 14 bases between them. Per the germline V gene, CDR1 is LNHDA and CDR2 is SQIVND (reference sequence). In DNA, the CDR3 is TGTGCCAGTAGTCCGGGTGATTGGGGTGAAAAACTGTTTTTT. It yields the protein CASSPGDWGEKLFF.